A selection of T cell receptor beta chains follows, all from one sample in a study of Graves' ophthalmopathy and Graves' hyperthyroidism. TCRdb ran MiXCR on the multiplex PCR reads and lists one entry per CDR3 protein. The top ten hold 9.8% of the sample, which has approximately 480,000 distinct CDR3 sequences, around 15% seen once. Sequencing used blood. The receptors here all came from a woman aged 25 to 39 with Graves' ophthalmopathy. Both conserved end residues are part of each CDR3. Each record gives: V gene, D gene, clone size, J gene, CDR3 DNA, CDR3 protein. A D gene is named only where the DNA matches it firmly. Rows may omit the clone size; those that give it use once, few, many or a size class.

v_gene: TRBV7-9
d_gene: NA
abundance: many
j_gene: TRBJ2-5
CDR3nt: TGTGCCAGCAGCCTACCGGGACGGAGCCTACAAGAGACCCAGTACTTC
CDR3aa: CASSLPGRSLQETQYF

v_gene: TRBV28
d_gene: NA
abundance: many
j_gene: TRBJ2-7
CDR3nt: TGTGCCAGCAGTTTGCGGCAGAGGAAGCAGTACTTC
CDR3aa: CASSLRQRKQYF

v_gene: TRBV12-3/TRBV12-4
d_gene: NA
abundance: many
j_gene: TRBJ1-5
CDR3nt: TGTGCCAGCAACCAGGGAATGTCGCAGCCCCAGCATTTT
CDR3aa: CASNQGMSQPQHF

v_gene: TRBV7-9
d_gene: NA
abundance: NA
j_gene: TRBJ2-5
CDR3nt: TGTGCCGCTCGCCGTGAGAGTGAGACCCAGTACTTC
CDR3aa: CAARRESETQYF

v_gene: TRBV28
d_gene: TRBD1
abundance: many
j_gene: TRBJ1-1
CDR3nt: TGTGCCAGCAGTTCGACAGGGGATAACACTGAAGCTTTCTTT
CDR3aa: CASSSTGDNTEAFF

v_gene: TRBV6-5
d_gene: NA
abundance: many
j_gene: TRBJ1-6
CDR3nt: TGTGCCAGCAGTTACTCGTACAATTCACCCCTCCACTTT
CDR3aa: CASSYSYNSPLHF

v_gene: TRBV6-4
d_gene: TRBD1
abundance: many
j_gene: TRBJ2-6
CDR3nt: TGTGCCAGCAGCCTCGTGGGACAGGGGTCGGGGGCCAACGTCCTGACTTTC
CDR3aa: CASSLVGQGSGANVLTF

v_gene: TRBV29-1
d_gene: NA
abundance: many
j_gene: TRBJ1-2
CDR3nt: TGCAGCGTTGAAGTAGGGGTTAACTATGGCTACACCTTC
CDR3aa: CSVEVGVNYGYTF

v_gene: TRBV7-9
d_gene: NA
abundance: few
j_gene: TRBJ2-2
CDR3nt: TGTGCCACTCCCCGGGGGCCCGGGGAGCTGTTTTTT
CDR3aa: CATPRGPGELFF

v_gene: TRBV12-3/TRBV12-4
d_gene: TRBD1
abundance: many
j_gene: TRBJ1-3
CDR3nt: TGTGCCAGCAGACGCCGGGACAGTGGAAACACCATATATTTT
CDR3aa: CASRRRDSGNTIYF

v_gene: TRBV4-2
d_gene: TRBD1
abundance: many
j_gene: TRBJ1-5
CDR3nt: TGTGCCAGCAGCCTAAACAGGGGTTTGAGTCAGCCCCAGCATTTT
CDR3aa: CASSLNRGLSQPQHF

v_gene: TRBV12-3/TRBV12-4
d_gene: NA
abundance: many
j_gene: TRBJ1-1
CDR3nt: TGTGCCAGCAGCCCCCCCCTTCACACTGAAGCTTTCTTT
CDR3aa: CASSPPLHTEAFF

v_gene: TRBV30
d_gene: NA
abundance: few
j_gene: TRBJ1-6
CDR3nt: TGTGCCTGGAGTGACGGAAGCTCCTATAATTCACCCCTCCACTTT
CDR3aa: CAWSDGSSYNSPLHF

v_gene: TRBV19
d_gene: NA
abundance: many
j_gene: TRBJ1-2
CDR3nt: TGTGCCAGTAGTACCTCGGGCTCGGGGGCGGAAGGCTACACCTTC
CDR3aa: CASSTSGSGAEGYTF

v_gene: TRBV28
d_gene: TRBD1
abundance: many
j_gene: TRBJ1-1
CDR3nt: TGTGCCAGCACCCTTCCGGGACAGCCGAACACTGAAGCTTTCTTT
CDR3aa: CASTLPGQPNTEAFF

v_gene: TRBV28
d_gene: NA
abundance: few
j_gene: TRBJ2-7
CDR3nt: TGTGCCAGCAGCTGGTTGGGGTCCTACGAGCAGTACTTC
CDR3aa: CASSWLGSYEQYF

v_gene: TRBV6-1
d_gene: NA
abundance: NA
j_gene: TRBJ2-5
CDR3nt: TGTGCCAGCTGGAGTCGAGCGGAGGAAGAGACCCAGTACTTC
CDR3aa: CASWSRAEEETQYF

v_gene: TRBV12-3/TRBV12-4
d_gene: TRBD2
abundance: many
j_gene: TRBJ2-7
CDR3nt: TGTGCCAGCAGCAAAACTAGCGGGGGGCCCTACGAGCAGTACTTC
CDR3aa: CASSKTSGGPYEQYF

v_gene: TRBV28
d_gene: NA
abundance: few
j_gene: TRBJ1-5
CDR3nt: TGTGCCAGCAGTTCCCCGACAGGAGCTAGCAATCAGCCCCAGCATTTT
CDR3aa: CASSSPTGASNQPQHF

v_gene: TRBV20-1
d_gene: TRBD2
abundance: few
j_gene: TRBJ2-5
CDR3nt: TGCAGTGCTCAAATAGCGGGGGTCCTCCAAGAGACCCAGTACTTC
CDR3aa: CSAQIAGVLQETQYF

v_gene: TRBV28
d_gene: NA
abundance: many
j_gene: TRBJ2-2
CDR3nt: TGTGCCAGCAGTTTAACCGGGGGCGTCGTGGTCGGGGAGCTGTTTTTT
CDR3aa: CASSLTGGVVVGELFF

v_gene: TRBV30
d_gene: TRBD2
abundance: few
j_gene: TRBJ2-2
CDR3nt: TGTGCCTGGAGTGGACTAGCGGGGGCGTCCACCGGGGAGCTGTTTTTT
CDR3aa: CAWSGLAGASTGELFF

v_gene: TRBV7-2
d_gene: NA
abundance: many
j_gene: TRBJ1-6
CDR3nt: TGTGCCAGCAGCTTAGCCGGACCGTCACCCCTCCACTTT
CDR3aa: CASSLAGPSPLHF

v_gene: TRBV28
d_gene: NA
abundance: many
j_gene: TRBJ1-5
CDR3nt: TGTGCCAGCCATCGCGGGCTTGTTTCGTTGCGGGATCAGCCCCAGCATTTT
CDR3aa: CASHRGLVSLRDQPQHF

v_gene: TRBV27
d_gene: TRBD1
abundance: many
j_gene: TRBJ1-2
CDR3nt: TGTGCCAGCAGTTTAGGACAGGGGGCTGGTTATGGCTACACCTTC
CDR3aa: CASSLGQGAGYGYTF

v_gene: TRBV6-1
d_gene: NA
abundance: many
j_gene: TRBJ2-5
CDR3nt: TGTGCCAGCACCAAAGGGGACTTAGAGACCCAGTACTTC
CDR3aa: CASTKGDLETQYF

v_gene: TRBV28
d_gene: NA
abundance: NA
j_gene: TRBJ2-5
CDR3nt: TGTGCCAGCAGTTTAGAACCCCTACGGGATCAAGAGACCCAGTACTTC
CDR3aa: CASSLEPLRDQETQYF

v_gene: TRBV27
d_gene: NA
abundance: many
j_gene: TRBJ1-1
CDR3nt: TGTGCCAGCAGTAAAAGGGGGAGTATGGTAGCTTTCTTT
CDR3aa: CASSKRGSMVAFF

v_gene: TRBV12-3/TRBV12-4
d_gene: TRBD1
abundance: NA
j_gene: TRBJ1-5
CDR3nt: TGTGCCAGCACCCGGGACAGGGGAGGAGGTAGCAATCAGCCCCAGCATTTT
CDR3aa: CASTRDRGGGSNQPQHF

v_gene: TRBV27
d_gene: NA
abundance: many
j_gene: TRBJ1-5
CDR3nt: TGTGCCAGATCTCTGGGGACGGATTCCAATCAGCCCCAGCATTTT
CDR3aa: CARSLGTDSNQPQHF

v_gene: TRBV6-1
d_gene: TRBD1
abundance: few
j_gene: TRBJ2-3
CDR3nt: TGTGCCAGCAGTGAAGCTTCGACAGGGGGCACAGATACGCAGTATTTT
CDR3aa: CASSEASTGGTDTQYF

v_gene: TRBV20-1
d_gene: TRBD2
abundance: many
j_gene: TRBJ2-2
CDR3nt: TGCAGTGCTAGAGATGGGGAGCGGGGGGCGCTCCCGGACACCGGGGAGCTGTTTTTT
CDR3aa: CSARDGERGALPDTGELFF

v_gene: TRBV11-2
d_gene: NA
abundance: NA
j_gene: TRBJ2-7
CDR3nt: TGTGGCAGCAGCTCACCTACAAGCTACGAGCAGTACTTC
CDR3aa: CGSSSPTSYEQYF

v_gene: TRBV7-8
d_gene: NA
abundance: many
j_gene: TRBJ1-5
CDR3nt: TGTGCCAGCAGCTTAGGGTCAGGCCGCAATCAGCCCCAGCATTTT
CDR3aa: CASSLGSGRNQPQHF

v_gene: TRBV15
d_gene: TRBD1
abundance: many
j_gene: TRBJ1-2
CDR3nt: TGTGCCACCAGCAGAGATCGACAGGGACCAAACTATGGCTACACCTTC
CDR3aa: CATSRDRQGPNYGYTF

v_gene: TRBV24-1
d_gene: TRBD2
abundance: NA
j_gene: TRBJ2-2
CDR3nt: TGTGCCACCAGTGATAGGCTAGCGGAATGGAACACCGGGGAGCTGTTTTTT
CDR3aa: CATSDRLAEWNTGELFF

v_gene: TRBV24-1
d_gene: NA
abundance: many
j_gene: TRBJ1-5
CDR3nt: TGTGCCACCAGTGATTCTATTCAGCCCCAGCATTTT
CDR3aa: CATSDSIQPQHF

v_gene: TRBV4-1
d_gene: NA
abundance: few
j_gene: TRBJ2-7
CDR3nt: TGCGCCAGCAGCCAAGCTCCGGACACCGCGGACGAGCAGTACTTC
CDR3aa: CASSQAPDTADEQYF

v_gene: TRBV12-3/TRBV12-4
d_gene: TRBD2
abundance: NA
j_gene: TRBJ2-7
CDR3nt: TGTGCCAGCAGTCATGGACTAGCGGTCCCGTCCTACGAGCAGTACTTC
CDR3aa: CASSHGLAVPSYEQYF

v_gene: TRBV27
d_gene: NA
abundance: NA
j_gene: TRBJ2-7
CDR3nt: TGTGCCAGCAGTTTTTGGGGGGCTCTGGACGAGCAGTACTTC
CDR3aa: CASSFWGALDEQYF

v_gene: TRBV5-5
d_gene: TRBD1
abundance: NA
j_gene: TRBJ2-2
CDR3nt: TGTGCCAGCAGTTCCTCACAGGGGGCTGCCGGGGAGCTGTTTTTT
CDR3aa: CASSSSQGAAGELFF

v_gene: TRBV6-1
d_gene: NA
abundance: many
j_gene: TRBJ1-2
CDR3nt: TGTGCCACTCGCGGGGGGTACTATGGCTACACCTTC
CDR3aa: CATRGGYYGYTF

v_gene: TRBV9
d_gene: NA
abundance: many
j_gene: TRBJ2-4
CDR3nt: TGTGCCAGCAGCCCCGGGGTGCTTCAGTACTTC
CDR3aa: CASSPGVLQYF

v_gene: TRBV28
d_gene: NA
abundance: NA
j_gene: TRBJ2-7
CDR3nt: TGTGCCAGCGAGCCGGAGGATGGATCCTACGAGCAGTACTTC
CDR3aa: CASEPEDGSYEQYF